The 21 T cell receptor beta chains in this list originate from one sample, sequenced in a study of blood T cell repertoires in COVID-19. The table came from immunoSEQ multiplex PCR; TCRdb's copy has only in-frame clones and leaves some out. Among about 120,000 clones listed, approximately 89% were seen once. Source material: peripheral blood. The source of these receptors is a man between 40 and 49 years old with acute or convalescent COVID-19.

The gene calls are TRBV7-2 and TRBJ1-6; tentatively, D is TRBD1 (6 bases). The CDR3 extends over 18 amino acids. The germline V gene has CDR1 SGHTA and CDR2 FQGNSA. V gave up 4 bases and J gave up 1 base, with 17 bases separating them. The CDR3 coding sequence is TGTGCCAGCAGCTCTCAATTTCTACAGGGATCCTATAATTCACCCCTCCACTTT. It is translated as CASSSQFLQGSYNSPLHF. The full variable domain, in which reference TRBV7-2 and TRBJ1-6 provide the parts outside the CDR3, is GAGVSQSPSNKVTEKGKDVELRCDPISGHTALYWYRQSLGQGLEFLIYFQGNSAPDKSGLPSDRFSAERTGGSVSTLTIQRTQQEDSAVYLCASSSQFLQGSYNSPLHFGNGTRLTVT.

This clone was counted between two and nine times. CDR3 sequence: CASSQDPGGNNYGYTF. The DNA for the CDR3 is TGTGCCAGCAGCCAAGATCCAGGGGGAAACAACTATGGCTACACCTTC. The V gene is TRBV4-2, the J gene TRBJ1-2; TRBD1 matches at 7 bases. Trimming took 0 bases from V and 2 from J; bases not matched to a gene: 6. CDR3 length: 16 amino acids. Per germline, CDR1 LGHNA and CDR2 YNFKEQ.

V and J are TRBV7-2 and TRBJ1-5; 7 bases match TRBD1. The J segment lost 5 bases and the V segment lost 5 bases, leaving 6 bases of the junction unmatched. The CDR3 is made up of 14 amino acids. Germline CDR1 and CDR2: SGHTA and FQGNSA. As DNA, the CDR3 is TGTGCCAGCAGCCCAGGGGACAGACATCAGCCCCAGCATTTT. Translating it yields CASSPGDRHQPQHF.

This rearrangement joins TRBV14 to TRBJ1-2; a weak D match, TRBD1 (5 bases). V was shortened by 4 bases and J by 2 bases, with 8 bases between the two germline ends. The CDR3 length is 13 residues. Germline V gene lookup returns CDR1 SGHDN and CDR2 FVKESK. The CDR3 reads CASSRGGNYGYTF. In DNA, the CDR3 is TGTGCCAGCAGCCGGGGGGGAAACTATGGCTACACCTTC.

The chain employs TRBV2 and TRBJ2-3, with no clear D. The CDR3 length is 14 residues. Germline lookup yields CDR1 SNHLY and CDR2 FYNNEI. Trimming shortened V by 5 bases and J by 2 bases, and 11 bases separated the two germline ends. The CDR3 nucleotides are TGTGCCAGCAGTCCCCGGAGCGTCACAGATACGCAGTATTTT. Its protein is CASSPRSVTDTQYF.

The CDR3 is CASSLVASGGYEQYF. The CDR3 nucleotides read TGTGCCAGCAGCTTAGTGGCTAGCGGGGGCTACGAGCAGTACTTC. The chain recombines TRBV7-9 with TRBJ2-7; TRBD2 matches 10 bases. With 1 base clipped from V and 3 bases from J, the junction kept 3 bases outside the gene matches. CDR3 size: 15 residues. Per the germline V gene, CDR1 is SEHNR and CDR2 is FQNEAQ (reference sequence).

The rearrangement links TRBV5-8 to TRBJ1-6; possibly TRBD1 for D (6 bases). The ends were cut back, 2 bases at V and 8 bases at J, with 11 bases in the middle. The CDR3 spans 14 residues. From germline, CDR1 is SGHTS and CDR2 YDEGEE. CDR3 DNA: TGTGCCAGCAGCTTCAGGGGCACTGATTCACCCCTCCACTTT. Protein product: CASSFRGTDSPLHF.

This sequence joins TRBV10-3 and TRBJ2-1, with TRBD2 identical over 9 bases. Germline CDR1 and CDR2: ENHRY and SYGVKD. With 7 bases clipped from V and 5 bases from J, the junction kept 6 bases outside the gene matches. The CDR3 totals 14 residues. CDR3: CAITPGLANNEQFF. As DNA, the CDR3 is TGTGCCATCACCCCGGGACTAGCAAACAATGAGCAGTTCTTC.

The chain uses TRBV19 and TRBJ1-1, with 8 nucleotides matching TRBD1. Unmatched junction bases numbered 9, after V lost 8 bases and J lost 4 bases. Germline values: CDR1 LNHDA, CDR2 SQIVND (reference sequence). The CDR3 loop spans 14 amino acids. For the CDR3, the DNA is TGTGCCAGTTTCCCGACAGGGGTAGTCACTGAAGCTTTCTTT. This translates into CASFPTGVVTEAFF.

CDR3 sequence (DNA): TGCAGCGTCCGCCCAAGCGCCGGGGAGCTGTTTTTT. Its protein is CSVRPSAGELFF. V and J are TRBV29-1 and TRBJ2-2; no clear D gene. Germline loops: CDR1 SQVTM, CDR2 ANQGSEA. Trimming cost V 6 bases and J 6 bases, with 11 bases left between them. The CDR3 is 12 amino acids.

DNA of the CDR3: TGCAGTGCTAGCCCCACCTACGAGCAGTACTTC. This gives the protein CSASPTYEQYF. V is TRBV20-1 and J is TRBJ2-7; no firm D call. Germline CDR1 is DFQATT and CDR2 is SNEGSKA (reference sequence). V gave up 3 bases and J gave up 2 bases, with 5 bases separating them. The CDR3 spans 11 residues.

This clone is a singleton in its sample. The chain recombines TRBV7-9 with TRBJ1-4; tentative D call: TRBD1 (5 bases). V lost 1 base, J lost 8 bases, and 14 bases lay in between. The V gene's germline CDR1 is SEHNR and CDR2 FQNEAQ (reference sequence). The CDR3 is 15 amino acids. The CDR3 DNA reads TGTGCCAGCAGCTTAGAGACGGGGGACGGAGAAAAACTGTTTTTT. As protein: CASSLETGDGEKLFF.

This chain connects TRBV7-6 to TRBJ2-7; TRBD2 might be the D (5 bases). The ends were cut back, 5 bases at V and 0 bases at J, with 8 bases in the middle. Germline CDR1 reads SGHVS; CDR2 reads FNYEAQ. The CDR3 has 13 amino acids. The CDR3 DNA is TGTGCCAGCAGCCTCGGGAACTCCTACGAGCAGTACTTC. Translating it yields CASSLGNSYEQYF.

This clone was seen a handful of times. The genes are TRBV30 and TRBJ2-1, with D possibly matching TRBD2 (6 bases). This CDR3 contains 15 residues. Trimming removed 8 bases from V and 0 bases from J, with 17 bases in between. From germline, CDR1 is GTSNPN and CDR2 SVGIG (reference sequence). The CDR3 DNA reads as TGTGCCGTGACGAGCGGGCCCAGCTCCTACAATGAGCAGTTCTTC. Its protein product is CAVTSGPSSYNEQFF. The whole variable domain, filled in from reference TRBV30 and TRBJ2-1, reads SQTIHQWPATLVQPVGSPLSLECTVEGTSNPNLYWYRQAAGRGLQLLFYSVGIGQISSEVPQNLSASRPQDRQFILSSKKLLLSDSGFYLCAVTSGPSSYNEQFFGPGTRLTVL.

In its sample, this clone was seen once. V gene TRBV30 combines with J gene TRBJ1-2; TRBD1 is a possible D gene (6 bases). The CDR3 extends over 11 amino acids. Looked up from germline, CDR1 is GTSNPN and CDR2 is SVGIG (reference sequence). Between the trimmed V and J ends, which lost 8 bases and 4 bases, there was a span of 11 bases. In DNA, the CDR3 is TGTGCCCTCGACAGGCCCTATGGCTACACCTTC. It translates to CALDRPYGYTF.

The J gene is TRBJ2-7, the V gene TRBV6-6, with 7 bases aligning to TRBD1. This CDR3 comprises 13 residues. In germline, CDR1 is MNHNY, CDR2 SVGAGI (reference sequence). V lost 7 bases, J lost 6 bases, and 9 bases stayed unmatched. Here the CDR3 DNA reads TGTGCCAGCACCCACAGGGGCGGTTCCGAGCAGTACTTC. This sequence encodes CASTHRGGSEQYF.

The genes are TRBV6-2 or TRBV6-3 and TRBJ2-2; weak D call: TRBD2 (5 bases). There are 11 residues in the CDR3. V was trimmed by 5 bases and J by 9 bases, leaving 7 bases between them. The germline V gene has CDR1 MNHEY and CDR2 SVGEGT. For the CDR3, the DNA is TGTGCCAGCAGTCGAGGGTGGGAGCTGTTTTTT. Translating it yields CASSRGWELFF.

The chain combines TRBV23-1 with TRBJ1-2, with 9 nucleotides matching TRBD1. TRBV23-1 is identified as an open reading frame with a role that is uncertain. The CDR3 covers 14 residues. V was clipped by 2 bases and J by 7 bases; unmatched bases: 5. CDR3 sequence (DNA): TGCGCCAGCAGTCAAACAGGGGGCGTGAGTGGCTACACCTTC. It translates to CASSQTGGVSGYTF.

Only one count was recorded for this clone. The V and J genes are TRBV6-5 and TRBJ1-5, with 9 bases identical to TRBD1. The ends lost 6 bases at V and 4 bases at J; junction bases unmatched: 4. In germline, CDR1 is MNHEY, CDR2 SVGAGI. This CDR3 has 14 residues. In DNA form, the CDR3 reads TGTGCCAGCAGGGAGGGACAGGGAAATCAGCCCCAGCATTTT. Encoded protein: CASREGQGNQPQHF.

The chain carries TRBV2 and TRBJ2-1; 8 bases map to TRBD2. Germline values: CDR1 SNHLY, CDR2 FYNNEI. Trimming cost V 10 bases and J 9 bases; bases outside gene matches: 17. This CDR3 comprises 15 residues. In DNA, the CDR3 is TGTGCCACCCTAACGCCCGGGACTAGTTTTCCTGAGCAGTTCTTC. Translating gives CATLTPGTSFPEQFF.

The chain is built from TRBV6-6 and TRBJ1-2, with unresolved D. CDR3 length equals 14 residues. V was shortened by 7 bases and J by 4 bases, with 16 bases between the two germline ends. The germline V gene encodes CDR1 MNHNY and CDR2 SVGAGI (reference sequence). CDR3: CASIETTDRYGYTF. In DNA form, the CDR3 reads TGTGCCAGCATCGAAACAACAGACCGCTATGGCTACACCTTC.